The table lists the clone carrying this T cell receptor beta chain with a few counts. The antigen is unknown. This record comes from a study of T cells in Graves' hyperthyroidism and ophthalmopathy. A patient was excluded if there was uncontrolled infection, other autoimmune disease, pregnancy or lactation. General study results and limits: The majority of expanded thyroid clonotypes above 0.001 also appeared in blood.

Amplification of TCR beta CDR3 regions was performed using RNA transcripts as template. First-round RT-PCR targeting the TCR CDR3 was performed with the HTBI primer set. In TCRdb, the multiplex PCR reads were re-called with MiXCR into one record per CDR3 protein. The sample records hundreds of thousands of distinct CDR3 sequences, approximately 20% being singletons. Sequenced: blood. This receptor was identified in a man in his forties with Graves' ophthalmopathy.

CDR3 in DNA: TGTGCCAGCAGTCCCCCTTTGGCAGGTTCTGGAAACACCATATATTTT. Encoded protein: CASSPPLAGSGNTIYF. This chain links TRBV12-3 or TRBV12-4 with TRBJ1-3, with D uncertain. The CDR3 runs to 16 residues. Trimming removed 5 bases from V and 1 base from J, with 15 bases in between.